The 20 T cell receptor beta chains below were found in one sample sequenced in a study of shared clonotypes between healthy human individuals. Clones were read by immunoSEQ multiplex PCR, and TCRdb kept only the in-frame ones, dropping some. The sample lists 70,000 to 95,000 clones, under 65% occurring once. Source material: memory CD8+ T cells sorted from blood. The subset denotes: CD45RO+ cells pooled with CCR7-negative TemRA cells. Receptors originate from a man aged 30 to 45 in good health.

This clone was seen a single time. The V call is TRBV30, the J call TRBJ1-1; D gene ambiguous. Trimming removed 4 bases from V and 1 base from J, with 7 bases in between. This CDR3 region has 12 residues. CDR1 and CDR2 from the germline V gene are GTSNPN and SVGIG (reference sequence). In DNA, the CDR3 is TGTGCCTGGACTGGAAAGAACACTGAAGCTTTCTTT. Protein: CAWTGKNTEAFF.

The chain uses TRBV6-5 and TRBJ1-4; possible D gene TRBD1, 6 bases. Trimming took off 0 bases at V and 6 bases at J, with 11 bases between the two ends. Germline-derived CDR1 and CDR2 are MNHEY and SVGAGI. This CDR3 spans 15 amino acids. The chain's CDR3 is CASSYSEGGDEKLFF. In nucleotides, the CDR3 is TGTGCCAGCAGTTACTCAGAGGGGGGGGATGAAAAACTGTTTTTT.

The sample holds one count of this clone. The chain is built from TRBV4-1 and TRBJ1-5, with D maybe TRBD1 (5 bases). The CDR3 runs 16 residues. Trimming removed 5 bases from V and 0 bases from J, with 14 bases in between. From germline, CDR1 is MGHRA and CDR2 YSYEKL. CDR3 protein: CASSKSAGISNQPQHF. The CDR3, as DNA: TGCGCCAGCAGCAAAAGCGCAGGGATTAGCAATCAGCCCCAGCATTTT.

The chain joins TRBV5-1 to TRBJ2-1; D gene ambiguous. Germline-derived CDR1 and CDR2 are SGHRS and YFSETQ. Trimming pared 1 base from V and 9 bases from J, leaving 11 bases between. This CDR3 spans 13 amino acids. CDR3 bases: TGCGCCAGCAGCTTGTCTTCAGACGGTGAGCAGTTCTTC. Protein sequence: CASSLSSDGEQFF.

V and J are TRBV20-1 and TRBJ2-3; D is unclear. V lost 4 bases to trimming and J lost 5 bases, with 4 bases between them. Germline CDR1 reads DFQATT; CDR2 reads SNEGSKA (reference sequence). The CDR3 runs to 10 residues. The CDR3: CSAIVDTQYF. CDR3 nucleotide sequence: TGCAGTGCTATTGTAGATACGCAGTATTTT.

This clone was detected only a few times. J is TRBJ1-2 and V is TRBV6-5; 8 bases match TRBD1. V shed 6 bases, J shed 4 bases, and the junction held 1 base outside the gene matches. Germline V CDR1 and CDR2: MNHEY, SVGAGI. There are 12 residues in the CDR3. The CDR3 is CASRGTGYGYTF. DNA of the CDR3: TGTGCCAGCAGAGGGACAGGCTATGGCTACACCTTC.

The gene calls are TRBV27 and TRBJ2-7; TRBD1 is a possible D gene (6 bases). Germline values: CDR1 MNHEY, CDR2 SMNVEV (reference sequence). The CDR3 spans 14 residues. Trimming removed 7 bases from V and 2 bases from J, with 15 bases in between. The CDR3 DNA sequence: TGTGCCAGCAACCCTCAGGGGCGAACCTACGAGCAGTACTTC. It codes for CASNPQGRTYEQYF.

The chain is built from TRBV4-1 and TRBJ2-7; D remains unclear. V gave up 1 base and J gave up 1 base, with 8 bases separating them. The CDR3 covers 14 residues. Germline CDR1 is MGHRA and CDR2 is YSYEKL. CDR3 amino acids: CASSQGLESYEQYF. CDR3 bases: TGCGCCAGCAGCCAAGGTCTAGAATCCTACGAGCAGTACTTC.

This clone was counted a few times. J is TRBJ2-7 and V is TRBV28, with D uncertain. Germline CDR1 reads MDHEN; CDR2 reads SYDVKM. Trimming removed 5 bases at V and 2 bases at J, with 7 bases between. The CDR3 contains 12 residues. CDR3 residues: CASSGVAYEQYF. The CDR3 nucleotides are TGTGCCAGCAGTGGGGTTGCCTACGAGCAGTACTTC.

The chain combines TRBV28 with TRBJ2-7, with D tentatively TRBD1 (6 bases). Germline values: CDR1 MDHEN, CDR2 SYDVKM. The V gene lost 6 bases and the J gene lost 4 bases, with 13 bases spanning the gap. CDR3 length equals 13 residues. The DNA for the CDR3 is TGTGCCAGCAGGCCGGGACACCAATACGAGCAGTACTTC. Translation: CASRPGHQYEQYF. Combining the CDR3 with reference TRBV28 and TRBJ2-7 gives the whole variable domain DVKVTQSSRYLVKRTGEKVFLECVQDMDHENMFWYRQDPGLGLRLIYFSYDVKMKEKGDIPEGYSVSREKKERFSLILESASTNQTSMYLCASRPGHQYEQYFGPGTRLTVT.

The chain combines TRBV5-1 with TRBJ2-3, with 7 nucleotides matching TRBD2. Germline CDR1 and CDR2: SGHRS and YFSETQ. This CDR3 is 15 amino acids long. Unmatched junction bases numbered 5, after V lost 2 bases and J lost 2 bases. In DNA form, the CDR3 reads TGCGCCAGCAGCTTACCAGCGGGACCCACAGATACGCAGTATTTT. Protein product: CASSLPAGPTDTQYF.

This clone was picked up a small number of times. Other DNA sequences from this sample encode an identical CDR3 as well. The chain employs TRBV29-1 and TRBJ2-7, with a weak D call TRBD2 (6 bases). Germline lookup yields CDR1 SQVTM and CDR2 ANQGSEA. The CDR3 has 11 residues. Deletions cut 4 bases from V and 3 bases from J, with 7 bases between. The CDR3 reads CSVGAGYEQYF. The CDR3 DNA reads TGCAGCGTTGGAGCGGGCTACGAGCAGTACTTC.

This clone was found a few times. The chain joins TRBV5-8 to TRBJ1-5, with no clear D. V gave up 0 bases and J gave up 4 bases, with 11 bases separating them. The CDR3 is made up of 15 amino acids. Per the germline V gene, CDR1 is SGHTS and CDR2 is YDEGEE. For the CDR3, the DNA is TGTGCCAGCAGCTTGGACGGGTCACCGAATCAGCCCCAGCATTTT. This sequence encodes CASSLDGSPNQPQHF.

This chain uses TRBV18 with TRBJ1-1; 9 nucleotides align to TRBD1. Germline assignment: CDR1 KGHSH and CDR2 LQKENI. The CDR3 totals 16 residues. V was clipped by 3 bases and J by 4 bases; unmatched bases: 9. CDR3 residues: CASSPTGTGWTTEAFF. In DNA form, the CDR3 reads TGTGCCAGCTCACCGACCGGGACAGGGTGGACCACTGAAGCTTTCTTT.

The chain uses TRBV27 and TRBJ2-7, with D perhaps given as TRBD1 or TRBD2 (5 bases each). Looked up from germline, CDR1 is MNHEY and CDR2 is SMNVEV (reference sequence). The CDR3 consists of 12 residues. Trimming shortened V by 11 bases and J by 2 bases, and 13 bases separated the two germline ends. This CDR3 reads CAAEMGAYEQYF. The CDR3 DNA reads TGTGCCGCTGAGATGGGGGCCTACGAGCAGTACTTC.

The chain couples TRBV6-5 to TRBJ2-6; no definite D call. The CDR3 loop spans 13 amino acids. Germline CDR1 is MNHEY and CDR2 is SVGAGI. V lost 10 bases to trimming and J lost 0 bases, with 7 bases between them. CDR3 nucleotide sequence: TGTGCCACCCTACCCTCTGGGGCCAACGTCCTGACTTTC. The encoded protein is CATLPSGANVLTF.

This clone was seen a single time. V gene TRBV27 combines with J gene TRBJ2-7; D remains unclear. Deletions cut 7 bases from V and 4 bases from J, with 17 bases between. Germline CDR1 is MNHEY and CDR2 is SMNVEV (reference sequence). CDR3 length equals 14 residues. The CDR3 loop reads CASKPLGFGYEQYF. The CDR3 DNA sequence: TGTGCCAGCAAACCCCTAGGGTTCGGGTACGAGCAGTACTTC.

V is TRBV9 and J is TRBJ1-3; tentatively, D is TRBD1 (5 bases). Germline values: CDR1 SGDLS, CDR2 YYNGEE. V shed 2 bases and J shed 0 bases, with 12 bases lying between them. The CDR3 contains 16 residues. The CDR3 loop reads CASSVGGANSGNTIYF. In DNA form, the CDR3 reads TGTGCCAGCAGCGTGGGTGGGGCCAACTCTGGAAACACCATATATTTT.

V and J are TRBV7-9 and TRBJ2-3, with D maybe TRBD2 (5 bases). Germline V CDR1 and CDR2: SEHNR, FQNEAQ (reference sequence). The CDR3 loop spans 14 amino acids. With 3 bases removed from V and 0 bases from J, the gap between germline ends came to 7 bases. The CDR3, as DNA: TGTGCCAGCAGCTTCAGGACTAGCACAGATACGCAGTATTTT. This translates into CASSFRTSTDTQYF. The full variable domain, in which reference TRBV7-9 and TRBJ2-3 provide the parts outside the CDR3, is DTGVSQNPRHKITKRGQNVTFRCDPISEHNRLYWYRQTLGQGPEFLTYFQNEAQLEKSRLLSDRFSAERPKGSFSTLEIQRTEQGDSAMYLCASSFRTSTDTQYFGPGTRLTVL.

The J gene is TRBJ1-1, the V gene TRBV19; D unclear. Looked up from germline, CDR1 is LNHDA and CDR2 is SQIVND (reference sequence). Trimming took off 1 base at V and 1 base at J, with 7 bases between the two ends. The CDR3 runs to 14 residues. In DNA form, the CDR3 reads TGTGCCAGTAGTATAGTCAGCACGAACACTGAAGCTTTCTTT. Its translation: CASSIVSTNTEAFF.